The 26 T cell receptor beta chains below all came from one sample that was sequenced in a study of T cells after yellow fever vaccination. One entry per CDR3 protein results from TCRdb running MiXCR on the 5' RACE reads. The top ten clones hold roughly an eighth of a sample with 500,000 to 700,000 distinct CDR3 sequences, 15% to 20% of them seen once. Sample: PBMCs, taken 15 days after the yellow fever booster vaccination. The receptors shown here come from a man aged 25-40 years who received the YFV17D yellow fever vaccine.

This chain joins TRBV10-3 and TRBJ2-3, with 7 bases identical to TRBD1. CDR3 size: 14 residues. Germline lookup yields CDR1 ENHRY and CDR2 SYGVKD. CDR3 protein: CATTRGQNTDTQYF. CDR3 DNA sequence: TGTGCAACGACCCGGGGACAGAACACAGATACGCAGTATTTT.

This clonotype was picked up a small number of times. The chain carries TRBV20-1 and TRBJ1-1; D unclear. Looked up from germline, CDR1 is DFQATT and CDR2 is SNEGSKA (reference sequence). The V end lost 5 bases, the J end lost 0 bases, and 4 bases lay between the germline ends. The CDR3 spans 11 residues. CDR3 bases: TGCAGTGCTCCAGTGAACACTGAAGCTTTCTTT. This encodes CSAPVNTEAFF.

This clonotype was found a few times. The chain employs TRBV30 and TRBJ2-1, with no clear D. Trimming took off 2 bases at V and 5 bases at J, with 1 base between the two ends. Germline CDR1 reads GTSNPN; CDR2 reads SVGIG (reference sequence). This CDR3 has 10 residues. The CDR3: CAWSHNEQFF. DNA of the CDR3: TGTGCCTGGAGTCACAATGAGCAGTTCTTC.

The genes are TRBV29-1 and TRBJ2-1; TRBD2 matches at 13 bases. Trimming took 8 bases from V and 9 from J; bases not matched to a gene: 7. CDR3 length equals 13 residues. In germline, CDR1 is SQVTM, CDR2 ANQGSEA. In DNA, the CDR3 is TGCAGCTCGGGACTAGCGGGGAGGGGTGAGCAGTTCTTC. Translated, it gives CSSGLAGRGEQFF.

This chain uses TRBV12-3 or TRBV12-4 with TRBJ1-6; possible D gene TRBD1, 5 bases. The CDR3 runs 13 residues. V shed 4 bases and J shed 14 bases, with 15 bases lying between them. The CDR3, as DNA: TGTGCCAGCAGTTCTGGGGACGCGGGTGCCCTCCACTTT. This gives the protein CASSSGDAGALHF.

The CDR3 here is CASSLERRERYEQFF. Written as DNA, the CDR3 is TGTGCCAGCAGCTTGGAGCGGCGGGAGAGGTATGAGCAGTTCTTC. This chain links TRBV5-6 with TRBJ2-1; 7 bases agree with TRBD2. The junction had 8 bases not matched to a gene; V was cut back by 0 bases and J by 8 bases. The CDR3 has 15 residues. Looked up from germline, CDR1 is SGHDT and CDR2 is YYEEEE.

The V call is TRBV20-1, the J call TRBJ2-7; 7 positions agree with TRBD2. The V gene end was trimmed by 0 bases and the J gene end by 2 bases; junction bases not matched to a gene: 7. The CDR3 consists of 15 residues. Germline assignment: CDR1 DFQATT and CDR2 SNEGSKA (reference sequence). Here the CDR3 DNA reads TGCAGTGCTAGAGATGGTTCCGGGGGGACCTACGAGCAGTACTTC. Translation: CSARDGSGGTYEQYF.

The chain employs TRBV28 and TRBJ1-4, with D unclear. Germline CDR1 reads MDHEN; CDR2 reads SYDVKM. V was clipped by 9 bases and J by 10 bases, with 15 bases between them. The CDR3 runs 12 residues. The CDR3 here is CASKISRGKLFF. The CDR3, as DNA: TGTGCCAGTAAAATAAGCAGAGGAAAACTGTTTTTT.

The genes are TRBV7-6 and TRBJ1-6; 9 bases are shared with TRBD1. Germline values: CDR1 SGHVS, CDR2 FNYEAQ. The ends lost 1 base at V and 10 bases at J; junction bases unmatched: 8. CDR3 length: 16 residues. The CDR3: CASSLERTGAGSPLHF. The CDR3 bases are TGTGCCAGCAGCTTAGAGAGGACAGGGGCAGGGTCACCCCTCCACTTT.

The V call is TRBV7-2, the J call TRBJ2-5; a weak D match, TRBD2 (5 bases). The germline CDR1 and CDR2 sequences are SGHTA and FQGNSA. This CDR3 is built from 14 residues. V dropped 4 bases and J dropped 6 bases, with 15 bases sitting between them. This CDR3 is CASSSFTSLKTQYF. The CDR3 region has the DNA TGTGCCAGCAGCTCGTTTACTAGTTTGAAGACCCAGTACTTC.

This clonotype was observed a few times. The chain carries TRBV24-1 and TRBJ2-3, with TRBD1 matching over 10 bases. Germline CDR1 reads KGHDR; CDR2 reads SFDVKD. V was pared by 7 bases and J by 3 bases, with 3 bases of the junction left unmatched. This CDR3 contains 14 residues. The CDR3 loop reads CATRPGQGTDTQYF. The CDR3 nucleotides are TGTGCCACCAGGCCGGGACAGGGGACAGATACGCAGTATTTT.

V and J are TRBV5-1 and TRBJ2-7; D possibly corresponds to TRBD2 (5 bases). Trimming shortened V by 0 bases and J by 2 bases, and 12 bases separated the two germline ends. Germline V gene data show CDR1 as SGHRS and CDR2 as YFSETQ. There are 15 residues in the CDR3. CDR3 protein: CASSLAWGETYEQYF. The CDR3 DNA reads TGCGCCAGCAGCTTGGCCTGGGGAGAGACCTACGAGCAGTACTTC.

The CDR3 protein is CASTLGSVGTEAFF. In DNA, the CDR3 is TGTGCCTCGACATTGGGGAGTGTGGGCACTGAAGCTTTCTTT. The chain recombines TRBV30 with TRBJ1-1; unclear D gene. This CDR3 comprises 14 residues. Trimming stripped 7 bases from V and 4 bases from J, with 19 bases between. CDR1 is GTSNPN, CDR2 SVGIG, per germline (reference sequence). Full variable domain (missing parts from reference TRBV30 and TRBJ1-1): SQTIHQWPATLVQPVGSPLSLECTVEGTSNPNLYWYRQAAGRGLQLLFYSVGIGQISSEVPQNLSASRPQDRQFILSSKKLLLSDSGFYLCASTLGSVGTEAFFGQGTRLTVV.

This sequence joins TRBV29-1 and TRBJ1-1; a weak D match, TRBD1 (5 bases). V was pared by 6 bases and J by 0 bases, with 11 bases between. CDR1 is SQVTM, CDR2 ANQGSEA, per germline. The CDR3 sequence is 13 residues long. CDR3 DNA: TGCAGCGTGAGAGGGACGTTGAACACTGAAGCTTTCTTT. Protein: CSVRGTLNTEAFF.

This clonotype was picked up a small number of times. This chain uses TRBV5-6 with TRBJ2-1; D is uncertain. The CDR3 runs 14 residues. Trimming removed 1 base at V and 8 bases at J, with 13 bases between. Germline assignment: CDR1 SGHDT and CDR2 YYEEEE. Written as DNA, the CDR3 is TGTGCCAGCAGCTTGCGTTATGCTAACGATGAGCAGTTCTTC. This sequence encodes CASSLRYANDEQFF.

The chain carries TRBV20-1 and TRBJ2-5, with a possible D match to TRBD1 (5 bases). Germline V gene data show CDR1 as DFQATT and CDR2 as SNEGSKA (reference sequence). The length of the CDR3 is 15 residues. Trimming took 0 bases from V and 1 from J, leaving 12 bases between them. The CDR3 loop reads CSARDLQGSQETQYF. CDR3 coding DNA: TGCAGTGCTAGAGATCTCCAGGGATCCCAAGAGACCCAGTACTTC.

In this sample, this clonotype turned up many times. V is TRBV5-8 and J is TRBJ1-1; D call uncertain. The CDR3 sequence is 14 residues long. Trimming cost V 2 bases and J 4 bases, with 12 bases left between them. Germline values: CDR1 SGHTS, CDR2 YDEGEE. The CDR3 DNA reads as TGTGCCAGCAGCTTACGAGAACTGGGCACTGAAGCTTTCTTT. Translated: CASSLRELGTEAFF.

This clonotype was seen only a few times. The chain uses TRBV6-2 or TRBV6-3 and TRBJ1-1; D ambiguous. The CDR3 covers 13 residues. V shed 6 bases and J shed 1 base, with 9 bases lying between them. Germline CDR1 is MNHEY and CDR2 is SVGEGT. CDR3 DNA: TGTGCCAGCAGGTATATAACGAACACTGAAGCTTTCTTT. Residues: CASRYITNTEAFF.

V usage is TRBV14 and J usage is TRBJ2-1; TRBD2 aligns across 8 bases. The V segment lost 6 bases and the J segment 10 bases; nucleotides outside the gene matches: 14. This CDR3 is built from 15 residues. Germline assignment: CDR1 SGHDN and CDR2 FVKESK. This CDR3 reads CASRAGTRPFSEQFF. Written as DNA, the CDR3 is TGTGCCAGCAGGGCCGGGACTAGACCCTTCTCCGAGCAGTTCTTC. The variable domain in full, with the rest retrieved from reference TRBV14 and TRBJ2-1, is EAGVTQFPSHSVIEKGQTVTLRCDPISGHDNLYWYRRVMGKEIKFLLHFVKESKQDESGMPNNRFLAERTGGTYSTLKVQPAELEDSGVYFCASRAGTRPFSEQFFGPGTRLTVL.

In its sample, this clonotype was seen a few times. The chain has TRBV20-1 and TRBJ1-5, with a tentative D call TRBD1 (6 bases). Per the germline V gene, CDR1 is DFQATT and CDR2 is SNEGSKA (reference sequence). Trimming pared 5 bases from V and 4 bases from J, leaving 15 bases between. The CDR3 totals 14 residues. CDR3 region: CSAQPDSSNQPQHF. The DNA for the CDR3 is TGCAGTGCTCAACCGGACAGCTCGAATCAGCCCCAGCATTTT.

V and J are TRBV5-1 and TRBJ2-2, with 8 nucleotides matching TRBD1. The CDR3 has 19 residues. Germline CDR1 is SGHRS and CDR2 is YFSETQ. V was clipped by 0 bases and J by 1 base; unmatched bases: 11. The chain's CDR3 is CASSLAQGAKVWNTGELFF. The CDR3 region has the DNA TGCGCCAGCAGCTTGGCGCAGGGGGCGAAGGTATGGAACACCGGGGAGCTGTTTTTT.

The chain is built from TRBV5-4 and TRBJ2-5; D remains ambiguous. The CDR3 spans 17 residues. Germline values: CDR1 SGHNT, CDR2 YYREEE (reference sequence). The germline V and J ends were trimmed by 9 bases and 1 base, with 25 bases remaining between them. The CDR3 DNA follows: TGTGCCACCTTACGCGGTGGAAGTCTCGGGCTCCAAGAGACCCAGTACTTC. Its translation is CATLRGGSLGLQETQYF.

CDR3 sequence: CASRLEATGTFSGANVLTF. Here the CDR3 DNA reads TGTGCCAGCAGGTTAGAAGCGACAGGAACCTTCTCTGGGGCCAACGTCCTGACTTTC. This chain uses TRBV6-5 with TRBJ2-6, with TRBD1 as a possible D gene (6 bases). The germline CDR1 and CDR2 sequences are MNHEY and SVGAGI. The V end was cut by 6 bases, the J end by 0 bases, with 21 bases between. The CDR3 sequence is 19 residues long.

CDR3 amino acids: CAWKRDRTSFSSYEQYF. CDR3 sequence (DNA): TGTGCCTGGAAAAGGGACAGAACTAGCTTCAGCTCCTACGAGCAGTACTTC. This chain links TRBV30 with TRBJ2-7; maybe TRBD1 (7 bases). The CDR3 contains 17 residues. V dropped 4 bases and J dropped 0 bases, with 22 bases sitting between them. Germline V gives CDR1 GTSNPN, CDR2 SVGIG (reference sequence).

This clonotype was seen a handful of times. The chain joins TRBV11-2 to TRBJ1-2; possible D gene TRBD1, 6 bases. The CDR3 spans 16 residues. V dropped 3 bases and J dropped 4 bases, with 18 bases sitting between them. CDR1 is SGHAT, CDR2 FQNNGV, per germline. The CDR3 DNA reads as TGTGCCAGCAGCTTGGACGAGACAGGCTGGAGCTATGGCTACACCTTC. Translation: CASSLDETGWSYGYTF.

This clonotype was counted a few times. The rearrangement uses TRBV29-1 and TRBJ1-5; 10 nucleotides align to TRBD1. The CDR3 has 14 residues. CDR1 and CDR2 from the germline V gene are SQVTM and ANQGSEA. V shed 3 bases and J 5 bases; nucleotides not matched to a gene: 4. CDR3 sequence reads: CSVDSGQGDQPQHF. In nucleotides, the CDR3 is TGCAGCGTTGACTCCGGACAGGGGGATCAGCCCCAGCATTTT.